Shown below are 7 T cell receptor beta chains from a single sample sequenced in a study of metastatic and nonmetastatic thyroid tumors. Treatment of any kind had been given to no patient before thyroid surgery. With MiXCR, TCRdb reprocessed the PCR reads. Of about 39,000 clones in the sample, 19% were seen once. What was sequenced was blood. These TCRs come from a female donor with papillary thyroid cancer or a benign thyroid nodule (not recorded which). Some clones in this sample may be carry-over from other donors' samples.

The chain recombines TRBV6-1 with TRBJ2-7; a possible D gene is TRBD2 (6 bases). Trimming took 6 bases from V and 7 from J, leaving 25 bases between them. CDR3 length: 16 amino acids. Germline-derived CDR1 and CDR2 are MNHNS and SASEGT. The CDR3 is CASRYSTGTSHPEQYF. CDR3 sequence (DNA): TGTGCCAGCAGATATAGCACCGGGACTTCCCATCCGGAGCAGTACTTC.

This clone has a count of ten or more. Within the sample, other DNA sequences also encode this same CDR3. V gene TRBV7-2 combines with J gene TRBJ2-3, with 10 bases identical to TRBD2. The CDR3 has 14 amino acids. The V gene end was trimmed by 2 bases and the J gene end by 5 bases; junction bases not matched to a gene: 1. The germline V gene encodes CDR1 SGHTA and CDR2 FQGNSA. CDR3 sequence: CASSLIAGGDTQYF. CDR3 coding DNA: TGTGCCAGCAGCTTAATAGCGGGAGGAGATACGCAGTATTTT.

The chain joins TRBV27 to TRBJ2-5; D unclear. CDR1 MNHEY and CDR2 SMNVEV come from the germline V gene (reference sequence). This CDR3 is 12 amino acids long. Trimming took off 8 bases at V and 1 base at J, with 8 bases between the two ends. CDR3 sequence (DNA): TGTGCCAGCGTCGCGGCCCAAGAGACCCAGTACTTC. It codes for CASVAAQETQYF.

The chain combines TRBV10-3 with TRBJ2-2, with 7 bases fitting TRBD2. Germline trimming cut 4 bases from V and 7 bases from J; bases unmatched to any gene: 9. CDR3 size: 15 residues. Germline lookup yields CDR1 ENHRY and CDR2 SYGVKD. The CDR3 protein is CAISVGGSENGELFF. CDR3 nucleotides: TGTGCCATCAGTGTGGGAGGGTCGGAAAACGGGGAGCTGTTTTTT.

This clone was seen at least ten times. The rearrangement joins TRBV19 to TRBJ2-1; D not resolved. V lost 5 bases and J lost 7, with 18 bases in between. Germline V CDR1 and CDR2: LNHDA, SQIVND (reference sequence). This CDR3 region has 15 residues. The CDR3 here is CASSSLSLSKNEQFF. DNA of the CDR3: TGTGCCAGTAGTTCACTCTCTTTATCAAAGAATGAGCAGTTCTTC.

In this sample, this clone turned up a few times. The chain recombines TRBV10-3 with TRBJ1-5, with D unclear. V was shortened by 2 bases and J by 7 bases, with 9 bases between the two germline ends. This CDR3 spans 13 amino acids. CDR1 is ENHRY, CDR2 SYGVKD, per germline. CDR3: CAISEEGIQPQHF. In nucleotides, the CDR3 is TGTGCCATCAGTGAGGAGGGTATACAGCCCCAGCATTTT.

The sample holds many counts of this clone. The chain uses TRBV7-2 and TRBJ1-2; D is undetermined. This CDR3 spans 13 amino acids. Germline loops: CDR1 SGHTA, CDR2 FQGNSA. Trimming cost V 1 base and J 1 base, with 4 bases left between them. The CDR3 loop reads CASSLGFNYGYTF. For the CDR3, the DNA is TGTGCCAGCAGCTTAGGGTTTAACTATGGCTACACCTTC. Full variable domain (remainder filled in from reference TRBV7-2 and TRBJ1-2): GAGVSQSPSNKVTEKGKDVELRCDPISGHTALYWYRQSLGQGLEFLIYFQGNSAPDKSGLPSDRFSAERTGGSVSTLTIQRTQQEDSAVYLCASSLGFNYGYTFGSGTRLTVV.